This T cell receptor (beta chain) is from a study of blood T cell repertoires in COVID-19. Study as a whole: COVID-19 samples collected from the United States, Italy and Spain covered acute and convalescent phases. Sources were T cells, B-cell-depleted T cells, or PBMCs; the material itself was cDNA or gDNA.

The authors' processing: Counts of nucleated cells, estimated from reference gene primer amplification, were obtained. Clones were read by immunoSEQ multiplex PCR, and TCRdb kept only the in-frame ones, dropping some. V and J calls and clone size are copied from that table; D and trimming were computed from the DNA. Here the sample spans about 120,000 clones, approximately 80% being singletons. CDR1 is LNHDA and CDR2 is SQIVND in the germline V gene (reference sequence). The CDR3 totals 16 residues. V was pared by 9 bases and J by 1 base, with 21 bases between. The clonotype was recovered from a human donor in a cohort sampled during active COVID-19. The sample was peripheral blood. This sequence joins TRBV19 and TRBJ1-1; TRBD1 might be the D (5 bases). CDR3 sequence (DNA): TGTGCCAGCGGGGGGATTTCCGGAGGGGAGAACACTGAAGCTTTCTTT. Its translation is CASGGISGGENTEAFF.